These 18 T cell receptor beta chains were sequenced from one sample in a study of control samples from healthy donors and cancer patients. Sequenced by immunoSEQ multiplex PCR; TCRdb stores in-frame clones only, minus some. The table lists roughly 400,000 clones, approximately 90% of them singletons, with 6% to 7% in the top ten. Sequenced: PBMCs. These receptors all stem from a middle-aged man with head and neck cancer.

This clone came up once. The V and J genes are TRBV6-5 and TRBJ1-1; no clear D. From germline, CDR1 is MNHEY and CDR2 SVGAGI. V lost 5 bases to trimming and J lost 3 bases, with 10 bases between them. The length of the CDR3 is 13 residues. Here the CDR3 DNA reads TGTGCCAGCAGTCTAGGGTCGGACACTGAAGCTTTCTTT. Amino acids: CASSLGSDTEAFF.

The V and J genes are TRBV4-3 and TRBJ2-7, with unresolved D. Trimming cost V 0 bases and J 1 base, with 7 bases left between them. This CDR3 comprises 14 residues. Germline-derived CDR1 and CDR2 are LGHNA and YSLEER. The CDR3 nucleotides are TGCGCCAGCAGCCAAGACACCAGATCCTACGAGCAGTACTTC. Encoded protein: CASSQDTRSYEQYF.

In nucleotides, the CDR3 is TGTGCCAGTGGAAAGACTAGCGGGGGCACAGATACGCAGTATTTT. Translation: CASGKTSGGTDTQYF. The chain joins TRBV19 to TRBJ2-3, with 11 nucleotides matching TRBD2. CDR1 and CDR2 from the germline V gene are LNHDA and SQIVND (reference sequence). The CDR3 covers 15 residues. Losses at the gene ends were 8 bases for V and 1 base for J; bases not matched to a gene: 5.

The rearrangement links TRBV5-1 to TRBJ1-1; D not resolved. V was cut by 4 bases and J by 11 bases, with 15 bases left in between. Germline-derived CDR1 and CDR2 are SGHRS and YFSETQ. CDR3 length equals 12 residues. The CDR3 DNA reads as TGCGCCAGCAGCCTGGACCCCGAGTATGCTTTCTTT. Protein product: CASSLDPEYAFF.

J is TRBJ1-2 and V is TRBV29-1, with D unresolved. V was cut by 0 bases and J by 0 bases, with 11 bases left in between. Germline V gene sequence: CDR1 SQVTM, CDR2 ANQGSEA. This CDR3 region has 15 residues. CDR3 in amino acids: CSVEDSGMTNYGYTF. DNA of the CDR3: TGCAGCGTTGAAGATAGTGGAATGACTAACTATGGCTACACCTTC.

The chain has TRBV28 and TRBJ1-1; 8 positions match TRBD1. V was pared by 6 bases and J by 4 bases, with 7 bases of the junction left unmatched. Germline V gene sequence: CDR1 MDHEN, CDR2 SYDVKM. This CDR3 contains 14 residues. The CDR3 sequence is CASSSRQGPTEAFF. The CDR3 nucleotides read TGTGCCAGCAGCAGCCGACAGGGGCCCACTGAAGCTTTCTTT.

This clone was found once. The CDR3 here is CASSESAGARTDTQYF. In DNA, the CDR3 is TGTGCCAGCAGTGAATCAGCGGGAGCCCGCACAGATACGCAGTATTTT. The chain recombines TRBV6-4 with TRBJ2-3; the match to TRBD2 covers 8 bases. Trimming cost V 3 bases and J 1 base; bases outside gene matches: 6. There are 16 residues in the CDR3. Germline CDR1 reads MRHNA; CDR2 reads SNTAGT.

This sequence joins TRBV28 and TRBJ1-5; weak D call: TRBD1 (6 bases). V was cut by 4 bases and J by 0 bases, with 13 bases left in between. This CDR3 contains 16 residues. Per the germline V gene, CDR1 is MDHEN and CDR2 is SYDVKM. The CDR3 sequence is CASSWRGQFSNQPQHF. CDR3 DNA: TGTGCCAGCAGTTGGAGAGGACAGTTTAGCAATCAGCCCCAGCATTTT.

This clone was detected once. The genes are TRBV28 and TRBJ1-5; the D is unclear. This CDR3 has 14 residues. V was trimmed by 3 bases and J by 2 bases, leaving 8 bases between them. Per germline, CDR1 MDHEN and CDR2 SYDVKM. The CDR3 coding sequence is TGTGCCAGCAGTTTTAAGCTGGGCAATCAGCCCCAGCATTTT. Its protein product is CASSFKLGNQPQHF.

The chain uses TRBV7-6 and TRBJ2-7, with 7 bases fitting TRBD1. This CDR3 comprises 14 residues. Unmatched junction bases numbered 5, after V lost 4 bases and J lost 2 bases. Germline values: CDR1 SGHVS, CDR2 FNYEAQ. The CDR3 here is CASSYGTATYEQYF. In nucleotides, the CDR3 is TGTGCCAGCAGCTACGGGACAGCGACCTACGAGCAGTACTTC.

V gene TRBV7-3 combines with J gene TRBJ2-2; D could derive from TRBD1 or TRBD2 (5 bases each). Germline lookup yields CDR1 SGHTA and CDR2 FQGTGA. V was pared by 4 bases and J by 1 base, with 13 bases between. The CDR3 sequence is 16 residues long. This chain's CDR3 is CASSSRWGRNTGELFF. CDR3 DNA: TGTGCCAGCAGCTCTCGGTGGGGGAGGAACACCGGGGAGCTGTTTTTT.

The chain uses TRBV6-1 and TRBJ1-2; possible D gene TRBD1, 5 bases. This CDR3 contains 13 residues. V lost 3 bases to trimming and J lost 4 bases, with 9 bases between them. Germline V gene lookup returns CDR1 MNHNS and CDR2 SASEGT. In nucleotides, the CDR3 is TGTGCCAGCAGTGACGACAGTATCTATGGCTACACCTTC. It is translated as CASSDDSIYGYTF.

CDR3 protein: CASSVGGHSYEQYF. In nucleotides, the CDR3 is TGTGCCAGCAGCGTAGGGGGACATTCCTACGAGCAGTACTTC. The rearrangement joins TRBV9 to TRBJ2-7, with D perhaps matching TRBD1 (6 bases). This CDR3 has 14 residues. Germline CDR1 reads SGDLS; CDR2 reads YYNGEE. Trimming left V 0 bases short and J 1 base short, with 8 bases between.

V and J are TRBV10-3 and TRBJ1-6; D might be TRBD1 (5 bases). CDR1 is ENHRY, CDR2 SYGVKD, per germline. Trimming removed 2 bases at V and 0 bases at J, with 14 bases between. This CDR3 comprises 18 residues. CDR3 in amino acids: CAISELGTSSSYNSPLHF. Written as DNA, the CDR3 is TGTGCCATCAGTGAGCTCGGGACCTCTAGCTCCTATAATTCACCCCTCCACTTT.

This clone was counted at least ten times. The rearrangement uses TRBV27 and TRBJ1-5; 7 bases align to TRBD1. V trimming: 2 bases; J trimming: 11 bases; junction bases outside the gene matches: 9. This CDR3 is 14 amino acids long. Germline V gene lookup returns CDR1 MNHEY and CDR2 SMNVEV (reference sequence). As DNA, the CDR3 is TGTGCCAGCAGTTTAGAAGGGGGCGAAACGGCCCAGCATTTT. Protein sequence: CASSLEGGETAQHF.

The V call is TRBV2, the J call TRBJ2-7; D is perhaps TRBD2 (6 bases). Germline CDR1 is SNHLY and CDR2 is FYNNEI. V lost 5 bases and J lost 6, with 14 bases in between. The CDR3 consists of 13 residues. Here the CDR3 reads CASSRQRGAEQYF. The DNA of the CDR3 is TGTGCCAGCAGTAGACAGCGCGGGGCCGAGCAGTACTTC. The whole variable domain, filled in from reference TRBV2 and TRBJ2-7, reads EPEVTQTPSHQVTQMGQEVILRCVPISNHLYFYWYRQILGQKVEFLVSFYNNEISEKSEIFDDQFSVERPDGSNFTLKIRSTKLEDSAMYFCASSRQRGAEQYFGPGTRLTVT.

The CDR3 region is CASSFQATQITGDEKLFF. For the CDR3, the DNA is TGTGCCAGCAGCTTTCAAGCAACACAGATTACAGGGGATGAAAAACTGTTTTTT. The chain recombines TRBV7-6 with TRBJ1-4, with 7 nucleotides matching TRBD1. This CDR3 is 18 amino acids long. The trim removed 3 bases at V and 6 bases at J, leaving 16 bases unmatched. From germline, CDR1 is SGHVS and CDR2 FNYEAQ.

The chain is built from TRBV12-5 and TRBJ2-1; D not certain. CDR3 length: 16 amino acids. V was clipped by 3 bases and J by 0 bases, with 12 bases between them. Germline V gene data show CDR1 as LGHNT and CDR2 as FRNRAP. The CDR3 protein is CASGFPRRISYNEQFF. CDR3 sequence (DNA): TGTGCTAGTGGTTTCCCCCGACGAATCTCCTACAATGAGCAGTTCTTC.